This T cell receptor beta chain is from a study of CD8 T cells in Susac syndrome. CDR3 size: 15 residues. Germline V gene data show CDR1 as SGHDN and CDR2 as FVKESK. TCR beta was sequenced from blood CD8+ and CD4+ T cells. It was healthy donors who served as the controls, matched for age and sex. Negative isolation was used for CD8+ and CD4+ T cells and FACS enrichment for TEMRA cells. Details on this clonotype: One end of the junction is discordant with germline, which a read error may explain.

The authors reverse transcribed roughly 0.5 to 1 ug RNA with random hexamers. TCRdb re-called the immunoSEQ multiplex PCR reads with MiXCR, one entry per CDR3 protein. The sample consists of some 120,000 distinct CDR3 sequences, nearly 95% of them appearing once. The sample taken for sequencing was CD4+ T cells from PBMCs. The chain couples TRBV14 to TRBJ2-3, with 10 bases identical to TRBD1. The origin of this receptor is a human donor in good health. In DNA, the CDR3 is TGTGCCAGCAGCGGTCGGACAGGGGGTGGAGATACGCAATATTTT. Amino acids: CASSGRTGGGDTQYF.